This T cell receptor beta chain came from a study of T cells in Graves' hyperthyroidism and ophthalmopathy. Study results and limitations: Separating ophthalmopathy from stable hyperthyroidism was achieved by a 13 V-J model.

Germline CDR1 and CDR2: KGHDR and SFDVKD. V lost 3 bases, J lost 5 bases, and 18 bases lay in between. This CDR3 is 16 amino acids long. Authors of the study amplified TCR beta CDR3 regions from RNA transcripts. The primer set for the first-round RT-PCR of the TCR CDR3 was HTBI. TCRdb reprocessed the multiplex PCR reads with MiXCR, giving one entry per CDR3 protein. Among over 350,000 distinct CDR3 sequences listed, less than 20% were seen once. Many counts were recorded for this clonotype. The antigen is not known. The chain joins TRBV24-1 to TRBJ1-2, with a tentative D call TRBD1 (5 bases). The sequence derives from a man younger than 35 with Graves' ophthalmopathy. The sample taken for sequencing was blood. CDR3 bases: TGTGCCACCAGTGATCCCGACAGCCGCGGAATTTATGGCTACACCTTC. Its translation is CATSDPDSRGIYGYTF.